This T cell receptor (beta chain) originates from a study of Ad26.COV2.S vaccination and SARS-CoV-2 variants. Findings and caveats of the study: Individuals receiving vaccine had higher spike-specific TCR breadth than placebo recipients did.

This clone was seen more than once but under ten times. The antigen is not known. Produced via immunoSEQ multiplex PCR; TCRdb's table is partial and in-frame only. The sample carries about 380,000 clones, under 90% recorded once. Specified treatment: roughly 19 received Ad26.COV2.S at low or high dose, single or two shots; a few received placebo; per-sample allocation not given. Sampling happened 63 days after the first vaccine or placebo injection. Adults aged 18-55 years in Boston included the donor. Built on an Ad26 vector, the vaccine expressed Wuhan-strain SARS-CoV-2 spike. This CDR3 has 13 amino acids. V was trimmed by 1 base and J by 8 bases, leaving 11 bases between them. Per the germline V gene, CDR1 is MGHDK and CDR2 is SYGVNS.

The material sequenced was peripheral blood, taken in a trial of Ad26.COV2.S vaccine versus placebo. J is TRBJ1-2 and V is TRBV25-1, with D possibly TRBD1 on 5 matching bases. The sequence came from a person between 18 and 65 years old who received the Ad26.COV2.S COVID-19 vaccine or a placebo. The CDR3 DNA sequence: TGTGCCAGCAGTGAATTAAGAGGGGAAGGCTACACCTTC. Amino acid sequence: CASSELRGEGYTF.